This T cell receptor (beta chain) was recovered during a study of cytomegalovirus exposure and HLA in healthy donors. PCR involved 60 Vbeta and 13 Jbeta primers. Measured with immunoSEQ multiplex PCR; TCRdb has only the in-frame clones, and not every one. The repertoire holds some 160,000 clones, with 82% as singletons. This CDR3 comprises 16 residues. Germline V gives CDR1 MDHEN, CDR2 SYDVKM. V was pared by 6 bases and J by 2 bases, with 16 bases between. The TCR sequence derives from a male donor in good health and CMV-seronegative. Sequencing used PBMCs. V usage is TRBV28 and J usage is TRBJ2-2; perhaps TRBD2 as D (6 bases). The CDR3 DNA sequence: TGTGCCAGCAGCCCCAAACTAGGGACTAACACCGGGGAGCTGTTTTTT. Amino acids: CASSPKLGTNTGELFF. Filled out from reference TRBV28 and TRBJ2-2, the complete variable domain reads DVKVTQSSRYLVKRTGEKVFLECVQDMDHENMFWYRQDPGLGLRLIYFSYDVKMKEKGDIPEGYSVSREKKERFSLILESASTNQTSMYLCASSPKLGTNTGELFFGEGSRLTVL.